The source of this T cell receptor (beta chain) is a study of blood T cell repertoires in COVID-19. TCRdb's table, derived via immunoSEQ multiplex PCR, lists solely in-frame clones and lacks some. Counted here are about 36,000 clones, around 85% occurring once; the ten biggest clones make up around 4.8%. This clone was detected only a few times. Other DNA sequences in this sample translate to the same CDR3. From germline, CDR1 is SGHTA and CDR2 FQGNSA. Trimming removed 5 bases from V and 2 bases from J; junction bases left unmatched: 7. This CDR3 is 16 amino acids long. This clonotype originated in a man aged 50-60 years with active COVID-19. The gene calls are TRBV7-2 and TRBJ2-5, with TRBD2 identical over 11 bases. The sample taken for sequencing was peripheral blood. CDR3 nucleotides: TGTGCCAGCAGCCCTATATTAGCGGGGGGGCAAGAGACCCAGTACTTC. Its translation is CASSPILAGGQETQYF.